This section outlines one T cell receptor (beta chain) sequence together with its context. The germline gives CDR1 SGHRS, CDR2 YFSETQ. The CDR3 totals 15 residues. Losses at the gene ends were 2 bases for V and 5 bases for J; bases not matched to a gene: 8. The data were obtained in a study of blood T cells in healthy people across ages. Then a second PCR, running about 6 to 12 cycles, was carried out with a sample-barcoded 5' primer and a J-beta primer mix. TCRdb re-analysed the 5' RACE reads in MiXCR, keeping a single row per CDR3 protein. The table records about 680,000 distinct CDR3 sequences, over 45% of them present only once.

Specimen: blood. The V gene is TRBV5-1, the J gene TRBJ2-5, with TRBD1 matching over 8 bases. The sequence was obtained from a woman aged 55 to 70 in good health. CDR3 residues: CASSFSGTGRETQYF. The CDR3 nucleotides are TGCGCCAGCAGCTTTTCCGGGACAGGCAGGGAGACCCAGTACTTC.